Many counts were recorded for the clone carrying this TCR beta chain. Its matching antigen is unknown. This record comes from a study of blood T cells in healthy people across ages. A second PCR of 7 to 11 cycles used a sample-barcoded 5' primer and a J-beta primer mix. TCRdb independently ran MiXCR on the 5' RACE reads; one entry per CDR3 protein. The table records 900,000 to 950,000 distinct CDR3 sequences, roughly 28% of them present only once. General study findings and limits: The long-lived group displayed more naive CD4+ cells, plus higher diversity, than the aged donors did.

Trimming cost V 1 base and J 0 bases, with 10 bases left between them. CDR1 is MNHEY, CDR2 SMNVEV, per germline (reference sequence). This CDR3 region has 16 residues. Separately, the same data were catalogued under a study of T cells of mothers and their children. That work adds: The donor cohort consisted of three healthy Caucasian mothers and their six children. Using the M1S primer, the second PCR added sample barcodes along with 2-4 random nucleotides. Each mother yielded more than 9 million TCR beta CDR3 reads. Each child yielded around 2.9 million reads.

The chain joins TRBV27 to TRBJ2-1; no definite D call. The clonotype was recovered from a woman aged 40 to 50 in good health. The sequenced sample was blood. The CDR3 spells CASSLLVGSSYNEQFF. The CDR3 region has the DNA TGTGCCAGCAGTTTATTGGTGGGCAGCTCCTACAATGAGCAGTTCTTC.